Following are 25 T cell receptor beta chains from one sample sequenced in a study of OX40 agonist ivuxolimab in advanced cancers. The repertoire was sequenced with immunoSEQ multiplex PCR; TCRdb's copy has only in-frame clones and lacks some. The sample consists of about 74,000 clones, around 82% of them appearing once. The starting material was CD4+ or CD8+ T cells sorted from blood, obtained in a trial of the OX40 agonist ivuxolimab. The receptors come from an adult with an advanced solid tumor such as melanoma, head and neck, liver or kidney cancer.

This chain joins TRBV6-5 and TRBJ2-1; tentatively, D is TRBD2 (5 bases). The V gene lost 0 bases and the J gene lost 7 bases, with 7 bases spanning the gap. The CDR3 consists of 13 residues. Looked up from germline, CDR1 is MNHEY and CDR2 is SVGAGI. The CDR3 nucleotides read TGTGCCAGCAGTTACTCGAGAGGGAATGAGCAGTTCTTC. Translation gives CASSYSRGNEQFF.

This clone was detected once. The genes are TRBV7-2 and TRBJ2-1; 12 nucleotides match TRBD2. Trimming cost V 5 bases and J 6 bases; bases outside gene matches: 5. Germline V gives CDR1 SGHTA, CDR2 FQGNSA. The length of the CDR3 is 15 residues. In DNA form, the CDR3 reads TGTGCCAGCAGCCCCGGACTAGCGGGAAGCAATGAGCAGTTCTTC. It codes for CASSPGLAGSNEQFF.

The chain carries TRBV18 and TRBJ1-1; D is unresolved. The CDR3 is 15 amino acids. Between the trimmed V and J ends, which lost 5 bases and 2 bases, there was a span of 15 bases. Looked up from germline, CDR1 is KGHSH and CDR2 is LQKENI. The CDR3 DNA reads as TGTGCCAGCTCAGAATACCGGGCCCTAAACACTGAAGCTTTCTTT. Translation gives CASSEYRALNTEAFF.

This chain links TRBV2 with TRBJ1-1, with D hard to call. V dropped 7 bases and J dropped 5 bases, with 14 bases sitting between them. The V gene's germline CDR1 is SNHLY and CDR2 FYNNEI. The CDR3 loop spans 13 amino acids. The CDR3 protein is CASNPRGRTEAFF. DNA of the CDR3: TGTGCCAGCAACCCACGCGGGCGGACTGAAGCTTTCTTT.

The chain couples TRBV4-1 to TRBJ1-2, with D maybe TRBD1 (5 bases). The CDR3 is made up of 14 amino acids. Germline V gene sequence: CDR1 MGHRA, CDR2 YSYEKL. Trimming left V 0 bases short and J 4 bases short, with 9 bases between. The DNA for the CDR3 is TGCGCCAGCAGCCAAGATTCAGGGCGCTATGGCTACACCTTC. Its protein is CASSQDSGRYGYTF.

The CDR3 here is CASSPGTYRDSQETQYF. As DNA, the CDR3 is TGTGCCAGCTCACCAGGGACGTACCGGGACAGCCAAGAGACCCAGTACTTC. The chain links TRBV18 to TRBJ2-5, with TRBD1 matching over 7 bases. With V trimmed by 2 bases and J by 1 base, 10 bases remained unmatched. Germline CDR1 and CDR2: KGHSH and LQKENI. The CDR3 contains 17 residues.

V gene TRBV7-2 combines with J gene TRBJ2-5; 7 bases match TRBD2. CDR1 is SGHTA and CDR2 is FQGNSA in the germline V gene. V lost 2 bases, J lost 5 bases, and 8 bases stayed unmatched. CDR3 length: 15 residues. CDR3 residues: CASSLFAGVGETQYF. The CDR3 nucleotides read TGTGCCAGCAGCTTATTTGCGGGGGTTGGGGAGACCCAGTACTTC.

The rearrangement uses TRBV11-2 and TRBJ2-1, with a weak D call TRBD2 (6 bases). CDR1 is SGHAT and CDR2 is FQNNGV in the germline V gene. This CDR3 has 15 residues. Trimming cost V 1 base and J 3 bases, with 10 bases left between them. The CDR3 nucleotides read TGTGCCAGCAGCTTAGGTAGCGGTTTCTACAATGAGCAGTTCTTC. It translates to CASSLGSGFYNEQFF.

The CDR3 DNA is TGTGCCAGCAACGAACAGGGGGCTCACTCCGCGGCTTTCTTT. Translation: CASNEQGAHSAAFF. The chain recombines TRBV28 with TRBJ1-1; 9 nucleotides line up with TRBD1. After removal of 7 bases from V and 11 bases from J, the junction contained 14 bases not matched to a gene. This CDR3 has 14 amino acids. Germline V lookup: CDR1 MDHEN, CDR2 SYDVKM.

The rearrangement uses TRBV2 and TRBJ2-1; no definite D call. Trimming stripped 7 bases from V and 5 bases from J, with 12 bases between. The CDR3 is 13 residues long. Germline V gene data show CDR1 as SNHLY and CDR2 as FYNNEI. The CDR3 DNA sequence: TGTGCCAGCAAGTTCACACCAAACAATGAGCAGTTCTTC. Protein sequence: CASKFTPNNEQFF. Supplemented by reference TRBV2 and TRBJ2-1, the full variable domain reads EPEVTQTPSHQVTQMGQEVILRCVPISNHLYFYWYRQILGQKVEFLVSFYNNEISEKSEIFDDQFSVERPDGSNFTLKIRSTKLEDSAMYFCASKFTPNNEQFFGPGTRLTVL.

The rearrangement uses TRBV5-4 and TRBJ2-6; D unresolved. This CDR3 comprises 15 residues. The ends were cut back, 0 bases at V and 2 bases at J, with 6 bases in the middle. From germline, CDR1 is SGHNT and CDR2 YYREEE (reference sequence). Here the CDR3 reads CASSLGSAGANVLTF. Written as DNA, the CDR3 is TGTGCCAGCAGCTTGGGTTCAGCTGGGGCCAACGTCCTGACTTTC. The whole variable domain, remainder taken from reference TRBV5-4 and TRBJ2-6, is ETGVTQSPTHLIKTRGQQVTLRCSSQSGHNTVSWYQQALGQGPQFIFQYYREEENGRGNFPPRFSGLQFPNYSSELNVNALELDDSALYLCASSLGSAGANVLTFGAGSRLTVL.

This clone was picked up one time. CDR3 DNA sequence: TGTGCCAGCAGCTTATATCAGGGCGGACCTGGCGAGCAGTACTTC. Amino acids: CASSLYQGGPGEQYF. V and J are TRBV7-8 and TRBJ2-7; a weak D match, TRBD1 (5 bases). V was shortened by 2 bases and J by 6 bases, with 17 bases between the two germline ends. Germline values: CDR1 SGHVS, CDR2 FQNEAQ. This CDR3 contains 15 residues.

The rearrangement joins TRBV7-2 to TRBJ2-3; D not resolved. V lost 2 bases, J lost 3 bases, and 6 bases lay in between. The germline CDR1 and CDR2 sequences are SGHTA and FQGNSA. The CDR3 has 13 residues. As DNA, the CDR3 is TGTGCCAGCAGCTTACGGCCGACAGATACGCAGTATTTT. This translates into CASSLRPTDTQYF. The entire variable domain, with the rest obtained from reference TRBV7-2 and TRBJ2-3, is as follows: GAGVSQSPSNKVTEKGKDVELRCDPISGHTALYWYRQSLGQGLEFLIYFQGNSAPDKSGLPSDRFSAERTGGSVSTLTIQRTQQEDSAVYLCASSLRPTDTQYFGPGTRLTVL.

The V and J genes are TRBV6-6 and TRBJ2-3, with 10 nucleotides matching TRBD2. V trimming: 4 bases; J trimming: 3 bases; junction bases outside the gene matches: 4. Germline V CDR1 and CDR2: MNHNY, SVGAGI (reference sequence). CDR3 length equals 15 residues. In nucleotides, the CDR3 is TGTGCCAGCAGTTTTTCTAGCGGGGGAACAGATACGCAGTATTTT. This translates into CASSFSSGGTDTQYF.

The gene calls are TRBV10-3 and TRBJ2-7; a weak D match, TRBD2 (5 bases). The CDR3 has 14 residues. V gave up 8 bases and J gave up 0 bases, with 14 bases separating them. Per the germline V gene, CDR1 is ENHRY and CDR2 is SYGVKD. In DNA form, the CDR3 reads TGTGCCATCTCCGGAGGCACGAGCTCCTACGAGCAGTACTTC. Amino acids: CAISGGTSSYEQYF.

This rearrangement joins TRBV5-6 to TRBJ2-7; D gene uncertain. Looked up from germline, CDR1 is SGHDT and CDR2 is YYEEEE. The CDR3 sequence is 14 residues long. Trimming pared 4 bases from V and 2 bases from J, leaving 13 bases between. The CDR3 loop reads CASSTPTFPYEQYF. The CDR3 bases are TGTGCCAGCAGCACCCCGACCTTCCCCTACGAGCAGTACTTC.

The chain links TRBV11-2 to TRBJ1-3; unclear D gene. The CDR3 contains 14 residues. Trimming pared 7 bases from V and 0 bases from J, leaving 10 bases between. From germline, CDR1 is SGHAT and CDR2 FQNNGV. CDR3 protein: CASTSPFSGNTIYF. The CDR3 nucleotides are TGTGCCAGCACCTCGCCCTTCTCTGGAAACACCATATATTTT.

The V call is TRBV2, the J call TRBJ2-5; TRBD1 or TRBD2 may be the D gene (5 bases each). Germline-derived CDR1 and CDR2 are SNHLY and FYNNEI. The CDR3 covers 13 residues. V was cut by 8 bases and J by 5 bases, with 15 bases left in between. This CDR3 is CASQGTFTETQYF. In DNA, the CDR3 is TGTGCCAGCCAAGGGACCTTCACGGAGACCCAGTACTTC.

The V call is TRBV7-2, the J call TRBJ1-1; D is unclear. Trimming took off 1 base at V and 4 bases at J, with 7 bases between the two ends. The CDR3 sequence is 13 residues long. Looked up from germline, CDR1 is SGHTA and CDR2 is FQGNSA. CDR3 nucleotides: TGTGCCAGCAGCTTAGGTCTCTTCACTGAAGCTTTCTTT. Translated: CASSLGLFTEAFF.

This clone has a handful of counts. This chain links TRBV19 with TRBJ1-6; 7 positions match TRBD1. Germline V CDR1 and CDR2: LNHDA, SQIVND (reference sequence). The trim removed 4 bases at V and 6 bases at J, leaving 3 bases unmatched. The CDR3 loop spans 14 amino acids. The CDR3 DNA sequence: TGTGCCAGTAGTAGGGGACAGATTAATTCACCCCTCCACTTT. It translates to CASSRGQINSPLHF.

The rearrangement links TRBV29-1 to TRBJ1-1; D uncertain. This CDR3 contains 11 residues. Germline CDR1 and CDR2: SQVTM and ANQGSEA. V shed 8 bases and J shed 4 bases, with 11 bases lying between them. The CDR3 region has the DNA TGCAGCTGTTCCCCGGGCACTGAAGCTTTCTTT. This gives the protein CSCSPGTEAFF.

The V gene is TRBV18, the J gene TRBJ1-1; D remains unclear. V lost 0 bases and J 4 bases, leaving 6 bases between the germline ends. The CDR3 extends over 13 amino acids. The germline V gene encodes CDR1 KGHSH and CDR2 LQKENI. CDR3 region: CASSPPLVTEAFF. Written as DNA, the CDR3 is TGTGCCAGCTCACCACCGTTGGTCACTGAAGCTTTCTTT.

This chain connects TRBV5-5 to TRBJ1-6, with TRBD1 matching 7 bases. CDR3 length: 17 amino acids. Germline-derived CDR1 and CDR2 are SGHKS and YYEKEE (reference sequence). V dropped 4 bases and J dropped 12; count of bases not matched to a gene: 19. The CDR3 DNA follows: TGTGCCAGCAGCAAGCCTCCGGACGGGACAGCAAGTGGACCCCTCCACTTT. Its translation: CASSKPPDGTASGPLHF.

The chain carries TRBV28 and TRBJ1-2, with 10 positions matching TRBD1. The CDR3 runs to 15 residues. V shed 3 bases, J shed 5 bases, and the junction held 6 bases outside the gene matches. Germline V gives CDR1 MDHEN, CDR2 SYDVKM. The CDR3 DNA reads as TGTGCCAGCAGTTTTGGGGACAGGGGCTTTTATGGCTACACCTTC. It encodes CASSFGDRGFYGYTF.

The gene calls are TRBV18 and TRBJ2-3, with a tentative D call TRBD2 (5 bases). In germline, CDR1 is KGHSH, CDR2 LQKENI. The CDR3 covers 15 residues. Trimming took off 4 bases at V and 2 bases at J, with 13 bases between the two ends. CDR3 protein: CASSHRQRNTDTQYF. The DNA for the CDR3 is TGTGCCAGCTCACACCGGCAGCGGAACACAGATACGCAGTATTTT.